The 12 T cell receptor beta chains presented below share a single source sample, sequenced in a study of T cells in Graves' hyperthyroidism and ophthalmopathy. The source material, RNA transcripts, was used to amplify TCR beta CDR3 regions. When the TCR CDR3 underwent first-round RT-PCR, the HTBI primer set was used. One entry per CDR3 protein results from TCRdb running MiXCR on the multiplex PCR reads. The sample includes roughly 380,000 distinct CDR3 sequences, about 15% of them seen just once. The sequencing sample was made of blood. Receptor source: a woman aged 60 to 75 with Graves' hyperthyroidism.

This clonotype was counted a single time. The chain joins TRBV9 to TRBJ2-7; no definite D call. Germline V lookup: CDR1 SGDLS, CDR2 YYNGEE. V shed 2 bases and J shed 4 bases, with 13 bases lying between them. The length of the CDR3 is 14 residues. The CDR3 sequence: CASSVYPEGYEQYF. In DNA, the CDR3 is TGTGCCAGCAGCGTGTATCCGGAAGGGTACGAGCAGTACTTC. The complete variable domain, with remaining parts taken from reference TRBV9 and TRBJ2-7, reads DSGVTQTPKHLITATGQRVTLRCSPRSGDLSVYWYQQSLDQGLQFLIQYYNGEERAKGNILERFSAQQFPDLHSELNLSSLELGDSALYFCASSVYPEGYEQYFGPGTRLTVT.

This clonotype was observed many times. The rearrangement joins TRBV5-5 to TRBJ1-1; no clear D gene. CDR3 length: 14 residues. The V end was cut by 0 bases, the J end by 11 bases, with 17 bases between. From germline, CDR1 is SGHKS and CDR2 YYEKEE (reference sequence). The CDR3 loop reads CASSLVGLGSTAFF. The CDR3 DNA reads as TGTGCCAGCAGCTTGGTCGGTCTGGGGAGCACCGCTTTCTTT.

This clonotype has at least ten counts. This chain connects TRBV2 to TRBJ2-2; TRBD2 aligns across 11 bases. The germline V gene encodes CDR1 SNHLY and CDR2 FYNNEI. The junction had 2 bases not matched to a gene; V was cut back by 4 bases and J by 4 bases. The CDR3 loop spans 15 amino acids. The CDR3 DNA follows: TGTGCCAGCAGTGTTAGCGGGAGGGCCACCGGGGAGCTGTTTTTT. Amino acids: CASSVSGRATGELFF.

In its sample, this clonotype was seen many times. The chain couples TRBV7-9 to TRBJ2-5; TRBD2 agrees at 10 bases. The CDR3 length is 15 residues. Trimming removed 3 bases from V and 4 bases from J; junction bases left unmatched: 5. CDR1 and CDR2 (germline): SEHNR, FQNEAQ (reference sequence). CDR3 in amino acids: CASSFTAGGGETQYF. CDR3 sequence (DNA): TGTGCCAGCAGCTTCACAGCGGGAGGGGGAGAGACCCAGTACTTC.

This clonotype has more than one count but fewer than ten. One end of the junction is discordant with germline, which a read error may explain. This chain uses TRBV6-2 or TRBV6-3 with TRBJ1-5; 9 positions match TRBD1. Germline V lookup: CDR1 MNHEY, CDR2 SVGEGT. The CDR3 totals 15 residues. The CDR3 is CASSGPGTGNQLQHF. CDR3 nucleotide sequence: TGTGCCAGCAGTGGACCCGGGACAGGGAATCAGCTCCAGCATTTT.

This clonotype was picked up a small number of times. The CDR3 spells CASSLVGHTEAFF. The CDR3 coding sequence is TGTGCCAGCAGCTTAGTGGGGCACACTGAAGCTTTCTTT. The chain combines TRBV7-2 with TRBJ1-1; a possible D gene is TRBD1 (5 bases). The CDR3 is 13 amino acids. Germline V gives CDR1 SGHTA, CDR2 FQGNSA. V gave up 1 base and J gave up 3 bases, with 6 bases separating them.

At least ten counts were recorded for this clonotype. This rearrangement joins TRBV12-3 or TRBV12-4 to TRBJ2-1; D is ambiguous. This CDR3 has 12 amino acids. V was pared by 6 bases and J by 6 bases, with 9 bases between. CDR3 region: CASSHSFNEQFF. Here the CDR3 DNA reads TGTGCCAGCAGCCACAGTTTCAATGAGCAGTTCTTC.

This clonotype was observed a few times. The CDR3 DNA is TGTGCCGGGTTTATGGGAGGGCCGAACACCGGGGAGCTGTTTTTT. Translating it yields CAGFMGGPNTGELFF. The chain employs TRBV12-3 or TRBV12-4 and TRBJ2-2; 7 nucleotides match TRBD2. The CDR3 extends over 15 amino acids. The V segment lost 11 bases and the J segment 0 bases; nucleotides outside the gene matches: 9.

This clonotype was observed a handful of times. The V and J genes are TRBV4-1 and TRBJ1-2, with TRBD1 as a possible D gene (6 bases). Germline assignment: CDR1 MGHRA and CDR2 YSYEKL. The CDR3 consists of 14 residues. V lost 0 bases, J lost 4 bases, and 9 bases lay in between. This chain's CDR3 is CASSQENRAYGYTF. CDR3 bases: TGCGCCAGCAGCCAAGAAAACAGGGCCTATGGCTACACCTTC.

The gene calls are TRBV5-6 and TRBJ2-4; 10 nucleotides match TRBD1. The ends lost 5 bases at V and 0 bases at J; junction bases unmatched: 2. Per the germline V gene, CDR1 is SGHDT and CDR2 is YYEEEE. The CDR3 runs to 15 residues. CDR3 bases: TGTGCCAGCAGGGACAGGGGGGTAGCCAAAAACATTCAGTACTTC. Translated: CASRDRGVAKNIQYF.

This clonotype has at least ten counts. This chain connects TRBV3-1 to TRBJ1-1, with 11 bases lining up with TRBD1. The V gene's germline CDR1 is LGHDT and CDR2 YNNKEL (reference sequence). Trimming at V came to 8 bases and at J to 5 bases, leaving 10 bases not matched to a gene. This CDR3 spans 15 amino acids. This CDR3 is CASAQGGTGGTEAFF. DNA of the CDR3: TGTGCCAGCGCTCAAGGCGGGACAGGGGGAACTGAAGCTTTCTTT.

The chain combines TRBV11-2 with TRBJ1-4, with D possibly matching TRBD1 (6 bases). V shed 6 bases and J shed 5 bases, with 16 bases lying between them. Germline assignment: CDR1 SGHAT and CDR2 FQNNGV. This CDR3 is built from 15 residues. The CDR3 DNA sequence: TGTGCCAGCAGACCGCACACAGGGTTGAATGAAAAACTGTTTTTT. Protein sequence: CASRPHTGLNEKLFF.